A selection of T cell receptor beta chains follows, all from one sample in a study of shared clonotypes between healthy human individuals. Some clones are missing from TCRdb's copy, which holds only in-frame ones; the method was immunoSEQ multiplex PCR. The data contain roughly 1,000,000 clones, around three quarters of them singletons. The sample consisted of memory CD4+ T cells from PBMCs. These receptors all stem from a man between 18 and 35 years old in good health. Some clones in this sample may be carry-over from other donors' samples. Each CDR3 is given with its conserved first and last residue. The order of the fields is V gene, clone size, J gene, D gene, CDR3 protein, CDR3 DNA. D genes are given only for firm matches. Expanded clones are given a class, and other clones once, few, many or no size at all.

TRBV19	-	TRBJ2-3	TRBD1	CASRDRALGNTQYF	TGTGCCTCGAGGGACAGGGCCCTCGGGAATACGCAGTATTTT
TRBV7-6	-	TRBJ1-1	-	CASSLGGRDTEAFF	TGTGCCAGCAGCTTAGGAGGTCGGGACACTGAAGCTTTCTTT
TRBV28	once	TRBJ1-2	-	CASSTNKNYGYTF	TGTGCCAGCAGTACCAACAAGAACTATGGCTACACCTTC
TRBV5-1	-	TRBJ2-5	-	CASSGDSGQETQYF	TGCGCCAGCTCGGGAGACTCGGGCCAAGAGACCCAGTACTTC
TRBV5-1	few	TRBJ1-1	-	CASSLTGLGDEAFF	TGCGCCAGCAGCTTGACAGGGCTCGGCGATGAAGCTTTCTTT
TRBV20-1	-	TRBJ2-7	-	CSGGGSYEQYF	TGCAGTGGAGGGGGTTCCTACGAGCAGTACTTC
TRBV29-1	once	TRBJ2-5	-	CSLKGRAWETQYF	TGCAGCCTTAAGGGGCGGGCCTGGGAGACCCAGTACTTC
TRBV7-2	-	TRBJ2-5	TRBD1	CASSLALRDRGETQYF	TGTGCCAGCAGCTTAGCCCTCCGGGACAGGGGAGAGACCCAGTACTTC
TRBV5-1	-	TRBJ2-7	-	CASSFYSDSYEQYF	TGCGCCAGCAGCTTTTACAGTGATTCCTACGAGCAGTACTTC
TRBV5-4	-	TRBJ2-3	-	CASSLTSTDTQYF	TGTGCCAGCAGCTTGACGAGCACAGATACGCAGTATTTT
TRBV5-1	-	TRBJ2-3	TRBD1	CASSLGDSADTQYF	TGCGCCAGCAGCTTGGGGGACAGTGCAGATACGCAGTATTTT
TRBV7-2	-	TRBJ1-2	-	CASSSLGTAGSGYTF	TGTGCCAGCAGCTCACTTGGGACCGCCGGCTCCGGCTACACCTTC
TRBV6-5	-	TRBJ2-7	TRBD1	CASSSTGAGYEQYF	TGTGCCAGCAGTTCAACAGGGGCGGGCTACGAGCAGTACTTC
TRBV5-1	-	TRBJ2-3	-	CASSLGAASGTDTQYF	TGCGCCAGCAGCTTGGGTGCGGCCTCGGGCACAGATACGCAGTATTTT
TRBV7-9	-	TRBJ1-2	-	CASSLVDKNGYTF	TGTGCCAGCAGCTTGGTGGACAAGAATGGCTACACCTTC
TRBV27	-	TRBJ2-2	-	CASSFTGGELFF	TGTGCCAGCAGTTTTACGGGCGGAGAGCTGTTTTTT
TRBV6-1	-	TRBJ1-5	-	CASSDVRGASNQPQHF	TGTGCCAGCAGTGACGTACGGGGGGCTAGCAATCAGCCCCAGCATTTT
TRBV12-2	-	TRBJ2-2	-	CASRLNRGHLRSEPGELFF	TGTGCAAGTCGGCTCAACCGGGGACACCTCCGTTCGGAGCCCGGGGAGCTGTTTTTT
TRBV7-9	-	TRBJ1-3	-	CASSLVGVFSGNTIYF	TGTGCCAGCAGCTTAGTAGGGGTATTCTCTGGAAACACCATATATTTT
TRBV27	-	TRBJ2-3	-	CASRTSTDTQYF	TGTGCCAGCAGAACCTCCACAGATACGCAGTATTTT
TRBV28	-	TRBJ1-5	-	CASSSRQINQPQHF	TGTGCCAGCAGTTCGCGTCAGATCAATCAGCCCCAGCATTTT
TRBV18	-	TRBJ1-4	TRBD1	CASSPPAQGASEKLFF	TGTGCCAGCTCACCACCGGCGCAGGGGGCGAGTGAAAAACTGTTTTTT
TRBV7-2	-	TRBJ2-7	-	CASTRGLSSYEQYF	TGTGCCAGCACCCGGGGACTGAGCTCCTACGAGCAGTACTTC
TRBV6-1	-	TRBJ1-2	-	CASSLGIINYGYTF	TGTGCCAGCAGCCTAGGGATCATCAACTATGGCTACACCTTC
TRBV7-6	-	TRBJ2-2	-	CASSISNTGELFF	TGTGCCAGCAGCATCTCAAACACCGGGGAGCTGTTTTTT
TRBV7-9	-	TRBJ2-3	-	CASSLILTDTQYF	TGTGCCAGCAGCTTAATCCTTACAGATACGCAGTATTTT
TRBV27	few	TRBJ1-2	TRBD1	CASSSLTGNYGYTF	TGTGCCAGCAGTTCCCTGACAGGGAACTATGGCTACACCTTC
TRBV5-1	few	TRBJ2-7	TRBD2	CASSPLAGGPGSGPYEQYF	TGCGCCAGCAGCCCGTTAGCGGGAGGGCCGGGATCGGGCCCCTACGAGCAGTACTTC
TRBV29-1	once	TRBJ2-7	-	CSVVFGAGQRYYEQYF	TGCAGCGTTGTTTTCGGGGCGGGGCAGCGTTATTACGAGCAGTACTTC
TRBV5-1	-	TRBJ1-2	-	CASSLGGTYGYTF	TGCGCCAGCAGCTTGGGGGGGACTTATGGCTACACCTTC
TRBV18	-	TRBJ2-1	TRBD1	CASSPRTGNNEQFF	TGTGCCAGCTCACCACGGACAGGGAACAATGAGCAGTTCTTC
TRBV14	-	TRBJ2-1	-	CASGQRRMNEQFF	TGTGCCAGCGGCCAGCGAAGGATGAATGAGCAGTTCTTC
TRBV2	-	TRBJ2-7	TRBD1	CASSKTGALIYEQYF	TGTGCCAGCAGCAAGACAGGGGCCCTTATCTACGAGCAGTACTTC
TRBV28	few	TRBJ2-2	-	CASSLFGTSNTGELFF	TGTGCCAGCAGTTTATTCGGGACATCGAACACCGGGGAGCTGTTTTTT
TRBV27	-	TRBJ2-7	TRBD1	CASSLAHAPYRGQYEQYF	TGTGCCAGCAGTCTCGCCCATGCCCCCTACAGGGGGCAATACGAGCAGTACTTC
TRBV14	-	TRBJ1-1	-	CASSGGRRTEAFF	TGTGCCAGCAGCGGGGGCCGAAGGACTGAAGCTTTCTTT
TRBV28	once	TRBJ1-5	TRBD1	CASRYDRVGQPQHF	TGTGCCAGCAGATATGACAGGGTGGGTCAGCCCCAGCATTTT
TRBV5-1	-	TRBJ1-1	-	CASSSSTPHAGAAFF	TGCGCCAGCAGCTCCTCGACACCTCACGCCGGCGCAGCTTTCTTT
TRBV7-9	-	TRBJ2-2	TRBD1	CASSSAGGLGTGELFF	TGTGCCAGCAGCTCCGCAGGGGGCTTGGGCACCGGGGAGCTGTTTTTT
TRBV7-3	-	TRBJ1-2	-	CASSLVPFAGPNYGYTF	TGTGCCAGCAGCTTAGTGCCCTTCGCGGGCCCTAACTATGGCTACACCTTC
TRBV18	-	TRBJ1-2	-	CASSPTENYGYTF	TGTGCCAGCTCACCCACAGAGAACTATGGCTACACCTTC